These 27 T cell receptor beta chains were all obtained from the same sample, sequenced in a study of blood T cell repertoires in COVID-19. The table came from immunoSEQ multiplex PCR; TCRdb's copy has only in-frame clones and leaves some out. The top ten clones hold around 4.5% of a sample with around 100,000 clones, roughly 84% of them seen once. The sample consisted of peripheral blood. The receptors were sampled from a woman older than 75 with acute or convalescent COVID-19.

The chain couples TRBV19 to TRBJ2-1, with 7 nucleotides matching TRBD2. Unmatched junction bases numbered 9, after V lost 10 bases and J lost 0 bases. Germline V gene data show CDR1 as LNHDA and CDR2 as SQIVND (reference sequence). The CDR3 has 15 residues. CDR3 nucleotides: TGTGCCACCTCGTGGGGGGGAAGCTCCTACAATGAGCAGTTCTTC. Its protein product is CATSWGGSSYNEQFF.

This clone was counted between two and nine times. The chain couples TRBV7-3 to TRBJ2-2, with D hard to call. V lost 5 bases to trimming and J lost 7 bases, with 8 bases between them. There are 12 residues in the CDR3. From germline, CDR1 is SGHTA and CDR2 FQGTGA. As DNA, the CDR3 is TGTGCCAGCAGCCCCCATGTCGGGGAGCTGTTTTTT. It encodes CASSPHVGELFF.

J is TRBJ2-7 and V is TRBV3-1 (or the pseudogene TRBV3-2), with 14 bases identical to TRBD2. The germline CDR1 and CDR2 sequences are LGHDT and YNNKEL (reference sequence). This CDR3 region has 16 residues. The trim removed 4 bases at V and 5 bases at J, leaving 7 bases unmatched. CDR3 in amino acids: CASSPRLAGGRDEQYF. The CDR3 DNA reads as TGTGCCAGCAGCCCCCGACTAGCGGGAGGGAGGGACGAGCAGTACTTC.

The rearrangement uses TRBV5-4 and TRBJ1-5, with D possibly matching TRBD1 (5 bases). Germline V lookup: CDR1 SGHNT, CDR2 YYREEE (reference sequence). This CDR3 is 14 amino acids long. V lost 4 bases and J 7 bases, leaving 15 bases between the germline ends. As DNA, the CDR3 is TGTGCCAGCAGCGTCGCCGGGACTGAACAGCCCCAGCATTTT. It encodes CASSVAGTEQPQHF.

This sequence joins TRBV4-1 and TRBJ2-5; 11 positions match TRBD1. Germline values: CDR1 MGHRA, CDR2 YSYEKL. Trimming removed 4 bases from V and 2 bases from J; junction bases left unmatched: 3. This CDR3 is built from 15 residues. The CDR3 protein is CASSPGTGGQETQYF. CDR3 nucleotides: TGCGCCAGCAGCCCCGGGACAGGGGGGCAAGAGACCCAGTACTTC.

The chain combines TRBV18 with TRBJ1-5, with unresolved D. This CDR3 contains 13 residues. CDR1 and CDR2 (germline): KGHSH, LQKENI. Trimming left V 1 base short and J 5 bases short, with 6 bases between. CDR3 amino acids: CASSPREDQPQHF. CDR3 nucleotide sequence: TGTGCCAGCTCACCACGAGAAGATCAGCCCCAGCATTTT.

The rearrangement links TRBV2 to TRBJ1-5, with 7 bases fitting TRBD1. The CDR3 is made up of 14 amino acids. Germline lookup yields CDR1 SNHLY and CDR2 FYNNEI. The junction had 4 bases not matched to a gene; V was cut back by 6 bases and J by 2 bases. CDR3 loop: CASSRGSGNQPQHF. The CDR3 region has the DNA TGTGCCAGCAGCAGGGGGAGCGGCAATCAGCCCCAGCATTTT.

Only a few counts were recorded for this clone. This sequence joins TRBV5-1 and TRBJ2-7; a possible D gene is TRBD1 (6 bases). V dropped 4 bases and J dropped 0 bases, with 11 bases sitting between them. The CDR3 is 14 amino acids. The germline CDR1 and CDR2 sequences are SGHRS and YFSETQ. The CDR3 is CASSLRDNSYEQYF. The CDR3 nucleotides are TGCGCCAGCAGCCTTCGGGACAACTCCTACGAGCAGTACTTC.

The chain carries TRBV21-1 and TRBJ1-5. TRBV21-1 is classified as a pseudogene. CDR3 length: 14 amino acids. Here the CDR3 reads CASRRPGVGQPQHF. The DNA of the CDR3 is TGTGCCAGCAGGAGACCCGGGGTAGGCCAGCCCCAGCATTTT.

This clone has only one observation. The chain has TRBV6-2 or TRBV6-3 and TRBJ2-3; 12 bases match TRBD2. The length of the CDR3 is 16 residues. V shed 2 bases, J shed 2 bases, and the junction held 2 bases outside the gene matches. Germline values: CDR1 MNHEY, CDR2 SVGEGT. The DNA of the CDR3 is TGTGCCAGCAGTTACGGACTAGCGGGAATCACAGATACGCAGTATTTT. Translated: CASSYGLAGITDTQYF.

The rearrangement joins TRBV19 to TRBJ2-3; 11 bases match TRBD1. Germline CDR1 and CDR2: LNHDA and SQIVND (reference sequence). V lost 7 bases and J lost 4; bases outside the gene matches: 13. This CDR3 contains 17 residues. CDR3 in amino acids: CASTPPTQGQGADTQYF. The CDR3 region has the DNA TGTGCCAGTACCCCCCCAACACAGGGACAGGGGGCAGATACGCAGTATTTT. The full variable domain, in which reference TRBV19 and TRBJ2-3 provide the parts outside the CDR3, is DGGITQSPKYLFRKEGQNVTLSCEQNLNHDAMYWYRQDPGQGLRLIYYSQIVNDFQKGDIAEGYSVSREKKESFPLTVTSAQKNPTAFYLCASTPPTQGQGADTQYFGPGTRLTVL.

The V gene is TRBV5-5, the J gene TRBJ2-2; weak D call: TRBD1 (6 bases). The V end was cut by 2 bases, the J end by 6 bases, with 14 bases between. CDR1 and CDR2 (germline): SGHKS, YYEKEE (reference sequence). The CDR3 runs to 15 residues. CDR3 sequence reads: CASSLPGQRSGELFF. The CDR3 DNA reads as TGTGCCAGCAGCTTACCGGGACAAAGGTCCGGGGAGCTGTTTTTT.

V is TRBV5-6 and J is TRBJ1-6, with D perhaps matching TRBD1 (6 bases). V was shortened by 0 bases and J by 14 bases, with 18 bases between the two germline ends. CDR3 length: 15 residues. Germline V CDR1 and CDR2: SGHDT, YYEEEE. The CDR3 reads CASSLEGTMSFSLHF. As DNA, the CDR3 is TGTGCCAGCAGCTTGGAGGGGACAATGAGTTTCTCCCTCCACTTT.

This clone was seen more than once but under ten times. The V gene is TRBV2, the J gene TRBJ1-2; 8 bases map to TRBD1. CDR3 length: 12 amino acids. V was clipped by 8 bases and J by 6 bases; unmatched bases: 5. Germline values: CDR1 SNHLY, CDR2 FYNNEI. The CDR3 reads CASRTGFDGYTF. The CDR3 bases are TGTGCCAGCCGGACAGGGTTCGATGGCTACACCTTC. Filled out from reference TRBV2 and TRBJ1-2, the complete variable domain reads EPEVTQTPSHQVTQMGQEVILRCVPISNHLYFYWYRQILGQKVEFLVSFYNNEISEKSEIFDDQFSVERPDGSNFTLKIRSTKLEDSAMYFCASRTGFDGYTFGSGTRLTVV.

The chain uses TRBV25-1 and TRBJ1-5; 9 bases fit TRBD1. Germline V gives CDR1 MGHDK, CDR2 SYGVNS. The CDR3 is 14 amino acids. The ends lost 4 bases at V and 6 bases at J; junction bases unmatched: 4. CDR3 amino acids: CASSGTGEVQPQHF. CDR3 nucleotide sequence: TGTGCCAGCAGTGGGACAGGGGAAGTTCAGCCCCAGCATTTT.

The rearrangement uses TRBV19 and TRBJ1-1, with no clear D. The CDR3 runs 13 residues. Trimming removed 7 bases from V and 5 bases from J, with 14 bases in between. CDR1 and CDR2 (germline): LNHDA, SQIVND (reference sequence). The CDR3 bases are TGTGCCAGTATGGGCAGGAAGGCTACTGAAGCTTTCTTT. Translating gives CASMGRKATEAFF.

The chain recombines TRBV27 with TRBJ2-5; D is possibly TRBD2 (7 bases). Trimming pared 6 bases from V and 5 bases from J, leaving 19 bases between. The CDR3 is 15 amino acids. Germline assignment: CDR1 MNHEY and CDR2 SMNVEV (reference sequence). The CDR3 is CASRTPSAGAETQYF. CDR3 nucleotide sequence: TGTGCCAGCAGGACCCCGAGTGCGGGGGCTGAGACCCAGTACTTC.

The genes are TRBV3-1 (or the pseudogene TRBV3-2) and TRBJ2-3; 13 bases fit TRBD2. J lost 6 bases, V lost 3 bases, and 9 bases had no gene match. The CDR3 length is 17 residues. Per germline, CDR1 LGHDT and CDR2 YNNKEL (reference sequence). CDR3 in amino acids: CASSHLLAGGPTDTQYF. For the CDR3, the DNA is TGTGCCAGCAGCCACCTACTAGCGGGGGGGCCAACGGATACGCAGTATTTT.

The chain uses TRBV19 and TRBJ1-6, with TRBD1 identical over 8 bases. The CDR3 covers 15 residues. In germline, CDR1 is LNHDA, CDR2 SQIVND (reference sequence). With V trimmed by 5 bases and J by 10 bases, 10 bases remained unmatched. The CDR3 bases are TGTGCCAGTAGTGCACCCAGGGGGCGCAGGTCACCCCTCCACTTT. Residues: CASSAPRGRRSPLHF. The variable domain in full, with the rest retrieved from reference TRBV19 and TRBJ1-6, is DGGITQSPKYLFRKEGQNVTLSCEQNLNHDAMYWYRQDPGQGLRLIYYSQIVNDFQKGDIAEGYSVSREKKESFPLTVTSAQKNPTAFYLCASSAPRGRRSPLHFGNGTRLTVT.

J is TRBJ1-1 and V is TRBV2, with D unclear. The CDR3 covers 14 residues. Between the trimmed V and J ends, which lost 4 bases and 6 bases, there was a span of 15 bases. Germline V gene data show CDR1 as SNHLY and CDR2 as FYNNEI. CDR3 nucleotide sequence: TGTGCCAGCAGTGTAAAGAGGGTAGAGGCTGAAGCTTTCTTT. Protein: CASSVKRVEAEAFF.

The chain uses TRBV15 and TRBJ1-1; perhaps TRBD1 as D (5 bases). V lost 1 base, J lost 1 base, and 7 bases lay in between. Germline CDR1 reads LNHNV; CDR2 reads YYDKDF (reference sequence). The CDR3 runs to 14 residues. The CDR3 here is CATSRGGKNTEAFF. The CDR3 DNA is TGTGCCACCAGCAGAGGGGGCAAGAACACTGAAGCTTTCTTT.

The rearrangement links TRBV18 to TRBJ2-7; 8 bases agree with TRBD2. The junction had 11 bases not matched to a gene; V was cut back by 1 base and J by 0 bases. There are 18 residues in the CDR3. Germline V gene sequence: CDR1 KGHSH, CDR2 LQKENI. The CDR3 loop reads CASSPQLTSARSSYEQYF. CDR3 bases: TGTGCCAGCTCACCACAATTGACTAGCGCTAGGAGCTCCTACGAGCAGTACTTC.

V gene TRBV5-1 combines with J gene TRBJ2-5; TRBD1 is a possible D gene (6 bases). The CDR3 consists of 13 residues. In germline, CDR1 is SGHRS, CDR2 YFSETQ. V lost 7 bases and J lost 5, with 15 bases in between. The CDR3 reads CASGVTGKETQYF. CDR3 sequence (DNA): TGCGCCAGCGGAGTGACAGGCAAGGAGACCCAGTACTTC.

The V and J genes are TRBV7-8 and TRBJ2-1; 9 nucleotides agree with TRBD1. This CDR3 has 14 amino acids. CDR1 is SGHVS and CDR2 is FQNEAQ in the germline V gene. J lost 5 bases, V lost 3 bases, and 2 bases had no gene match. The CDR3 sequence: CASSFGTGHNEQFF. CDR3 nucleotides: TGTGCCAGCAGCTTTGGGACAGGGCACAATGAGCAGTTCTTC.

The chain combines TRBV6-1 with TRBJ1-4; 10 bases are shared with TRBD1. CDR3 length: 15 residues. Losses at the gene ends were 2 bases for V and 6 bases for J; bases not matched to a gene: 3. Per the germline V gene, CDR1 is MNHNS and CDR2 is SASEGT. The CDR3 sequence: CASSEHGTGDEKLFF. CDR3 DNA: TGTGCCAGCAGTGAACACGGGACAGGGGATGAAAAACTGTTTTTT.

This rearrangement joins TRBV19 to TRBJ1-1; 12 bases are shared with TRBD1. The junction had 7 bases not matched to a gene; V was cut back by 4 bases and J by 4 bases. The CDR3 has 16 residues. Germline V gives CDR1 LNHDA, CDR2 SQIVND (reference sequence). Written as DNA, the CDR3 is TGTGCCAGTAGTAGAGGGACAGGGGGCTGGAGCACTGAAGCTTTCTTT. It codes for CASSRGTGGWSTEAFF.

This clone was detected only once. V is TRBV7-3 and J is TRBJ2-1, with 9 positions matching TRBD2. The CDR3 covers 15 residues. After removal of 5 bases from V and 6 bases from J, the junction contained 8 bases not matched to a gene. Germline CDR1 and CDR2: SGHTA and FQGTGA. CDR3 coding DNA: TGTGCCAGCAGCCTTAGCGGGAGACCCTCCAATGAGCAGTTCTTC. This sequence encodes CASSLSGRPSNEQFF. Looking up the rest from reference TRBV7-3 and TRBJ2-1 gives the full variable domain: GAGVSQTPSNKVTEKGKYVELRCDPISGHTALYWYRQSLGQGPEFLIYFQGTGAADDSGLPNDRFFAVRPEGSVSTLKIQRTERGDSAVYLCASSLSGRPSNEQFFGPGTRLTVL.